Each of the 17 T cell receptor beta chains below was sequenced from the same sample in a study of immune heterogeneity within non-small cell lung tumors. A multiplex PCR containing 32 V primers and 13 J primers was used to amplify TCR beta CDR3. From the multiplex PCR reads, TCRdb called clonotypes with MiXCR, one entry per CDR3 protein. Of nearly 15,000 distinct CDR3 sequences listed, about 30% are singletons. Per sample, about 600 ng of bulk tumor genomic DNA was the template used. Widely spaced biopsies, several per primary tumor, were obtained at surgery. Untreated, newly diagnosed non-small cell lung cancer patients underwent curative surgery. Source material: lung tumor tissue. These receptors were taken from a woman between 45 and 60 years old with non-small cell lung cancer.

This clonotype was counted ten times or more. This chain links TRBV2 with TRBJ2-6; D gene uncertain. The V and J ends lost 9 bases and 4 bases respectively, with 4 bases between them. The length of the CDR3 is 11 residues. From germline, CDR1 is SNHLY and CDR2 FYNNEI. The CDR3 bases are TGTGCCAGGGGGGGGGCCAACGTCCTGACTTTC. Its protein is CARGGANVLTF.

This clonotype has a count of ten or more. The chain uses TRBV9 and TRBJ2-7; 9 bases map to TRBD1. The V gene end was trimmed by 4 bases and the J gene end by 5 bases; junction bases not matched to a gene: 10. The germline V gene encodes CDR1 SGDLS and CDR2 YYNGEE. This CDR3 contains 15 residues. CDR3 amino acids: CASSPRDRERNEQYF. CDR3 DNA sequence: TGTGCCAGCAGCCCCCGGGACAGGGAAAGAAACGAGCAGTACTTC.

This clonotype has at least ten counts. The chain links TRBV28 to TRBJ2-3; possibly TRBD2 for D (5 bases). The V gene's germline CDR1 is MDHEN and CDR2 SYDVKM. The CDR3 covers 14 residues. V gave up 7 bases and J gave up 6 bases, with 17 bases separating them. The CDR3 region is CASISASTGDTQYF. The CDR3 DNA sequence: TGTGCCAGCATTAGCGCTAGTACTGGTGATACGCAGTATTTT.

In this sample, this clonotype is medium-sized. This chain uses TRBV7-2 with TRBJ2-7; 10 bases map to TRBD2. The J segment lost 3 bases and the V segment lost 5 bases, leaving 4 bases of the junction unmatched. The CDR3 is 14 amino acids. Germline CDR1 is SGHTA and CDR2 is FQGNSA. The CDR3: CASSLGLADYEQYF. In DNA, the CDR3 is TGTGCCAGCAGCCTAGGACTAGCGGACTACGAGCAGTACTTC. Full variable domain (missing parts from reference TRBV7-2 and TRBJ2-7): GAGVSQSPSNKVTEKGKDVELRCDPISGHTALYWYRQSLGQGLEFLIYFQGNSAPDKSGLPSDRFSAERTGGSVSTLTIQRTQQEDSAVYLCASSLGLADYEQYFGPGTRLTVT.

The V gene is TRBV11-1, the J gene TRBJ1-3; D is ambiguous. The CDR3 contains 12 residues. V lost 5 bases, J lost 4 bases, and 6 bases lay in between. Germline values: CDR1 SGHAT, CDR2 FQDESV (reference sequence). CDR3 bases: TGTGCCAGCAGCCCCATAGGAAACACCATATATTTT. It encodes CASSPIGNTIYF.

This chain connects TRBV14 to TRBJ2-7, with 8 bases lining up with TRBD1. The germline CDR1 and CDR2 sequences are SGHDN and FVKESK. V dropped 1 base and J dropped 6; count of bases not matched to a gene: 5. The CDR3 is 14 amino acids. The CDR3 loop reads CASSQVQGAGEQYF. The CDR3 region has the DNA TGTGCCAGCAGCCAAGTCCAGGGGGCAGGCGAGCAGTACTTC.

The CDR3 is CASSYSSSGRAGGTDTQYF. In DNA, the CDR3 is TGTGCCAGCAGTTACTCGTCGTCCGGGAGGGCCGGGGGCACAGATACGCAGTATTTT. The chain couples TRBV6-2 or TRBV6-3 to TRBJ2-3; 8 bases are a match to TRBD2. Germline-derived CDR1 and CDR2 are MNHEY and SVGEGT. The CDR3 spans 19 residues. Losses at the gene ends were 0 bases for V and 1 base for J; bases not matched to a gene: 12.

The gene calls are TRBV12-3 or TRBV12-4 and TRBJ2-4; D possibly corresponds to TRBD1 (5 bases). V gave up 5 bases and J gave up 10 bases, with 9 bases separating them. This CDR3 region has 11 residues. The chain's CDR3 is CASSTGEIQYF. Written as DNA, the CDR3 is TGTGCCAGCAGTACAGGCGAGATTCAGTACTTC.

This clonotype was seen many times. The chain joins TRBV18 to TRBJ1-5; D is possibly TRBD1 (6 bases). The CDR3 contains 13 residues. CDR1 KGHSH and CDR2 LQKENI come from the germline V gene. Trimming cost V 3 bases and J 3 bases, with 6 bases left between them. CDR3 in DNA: TGTGCCAGCTCACCGGGGGCCAATCAGCCCCAGCATTTT. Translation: CASSPGANQPQHF.

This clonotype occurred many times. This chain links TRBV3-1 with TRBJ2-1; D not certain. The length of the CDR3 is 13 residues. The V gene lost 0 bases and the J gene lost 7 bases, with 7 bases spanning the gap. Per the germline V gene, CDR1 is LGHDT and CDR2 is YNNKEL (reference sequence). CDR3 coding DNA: TGTGCCAGCAGCCAAGACCTAGGGAATGAGCAGTTCTTC. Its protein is CASSQDLGNEQFF.

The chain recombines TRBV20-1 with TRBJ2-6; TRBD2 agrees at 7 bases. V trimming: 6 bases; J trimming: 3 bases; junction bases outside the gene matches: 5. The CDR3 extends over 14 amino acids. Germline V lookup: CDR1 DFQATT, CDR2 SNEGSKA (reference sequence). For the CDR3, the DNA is TGCAGTGCAGGGACTATAAGTGGGGCCAACGTCCTGACTTTC. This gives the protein CSAGTISGANVLTF.

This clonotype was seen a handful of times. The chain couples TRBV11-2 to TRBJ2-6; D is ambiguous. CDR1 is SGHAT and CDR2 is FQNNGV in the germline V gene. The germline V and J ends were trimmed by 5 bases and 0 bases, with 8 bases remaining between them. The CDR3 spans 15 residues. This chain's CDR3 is CASSPDLSGANVLTF. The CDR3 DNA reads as TGTGCCAGCAGCCCGGACCTCTCTGGGGCCAACGTCCTGACTTTC.

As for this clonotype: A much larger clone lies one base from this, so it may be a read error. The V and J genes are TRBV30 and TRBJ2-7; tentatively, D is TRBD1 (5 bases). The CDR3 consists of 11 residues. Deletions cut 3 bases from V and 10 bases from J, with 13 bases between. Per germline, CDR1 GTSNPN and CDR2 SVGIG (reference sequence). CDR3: CAWSQDNDQYF. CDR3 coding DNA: TGTGCCTGGAGCCAGGACAATGATCAGTACTTC.

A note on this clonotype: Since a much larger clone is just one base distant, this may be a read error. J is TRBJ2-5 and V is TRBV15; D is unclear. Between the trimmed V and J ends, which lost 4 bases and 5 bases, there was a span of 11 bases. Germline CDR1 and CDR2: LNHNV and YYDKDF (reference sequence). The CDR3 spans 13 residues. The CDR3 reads CATSIPPAETQYF. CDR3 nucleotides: TGTGCCACCAGCATACCCCCAGCGGAGACCCAGTACTTC.

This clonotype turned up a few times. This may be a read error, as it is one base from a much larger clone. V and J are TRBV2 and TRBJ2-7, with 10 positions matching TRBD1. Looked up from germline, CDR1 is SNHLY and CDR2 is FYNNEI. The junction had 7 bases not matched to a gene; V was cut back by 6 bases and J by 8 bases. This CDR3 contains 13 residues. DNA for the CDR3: TGTGCCAGCAGGCAAGGACAGGGGGGCAAGCAGTACTTC. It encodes CASRQGQGGKQYF. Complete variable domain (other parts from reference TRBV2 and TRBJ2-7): EPEVTQTPSHQVTQMGQEVILRCVPISNHLYFYWYRQILGQKVEFLVSFYNNEISEKSEIFDDQFSVERPDGSNFTLKIRSTKLEDSAMYFCASRQGQGGKQYFGPGTRLTVT.

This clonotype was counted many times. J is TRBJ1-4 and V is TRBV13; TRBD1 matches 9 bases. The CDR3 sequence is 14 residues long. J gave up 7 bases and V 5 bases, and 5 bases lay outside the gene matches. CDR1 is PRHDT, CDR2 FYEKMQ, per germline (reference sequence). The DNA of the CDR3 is TGTGCCAGCAGCAACAGGGGGCGAGGTGAAAAACTGTTTTTT. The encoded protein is CASSNRGRGEKLFF.

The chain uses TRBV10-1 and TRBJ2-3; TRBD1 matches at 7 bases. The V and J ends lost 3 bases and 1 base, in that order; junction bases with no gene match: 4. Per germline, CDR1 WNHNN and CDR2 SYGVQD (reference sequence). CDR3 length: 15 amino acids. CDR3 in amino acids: CASSDTTGGTDTQYF. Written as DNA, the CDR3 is TGCGCCAGCAGTGATACCACAGGGGGCACAGATACGCAGTATTTT.